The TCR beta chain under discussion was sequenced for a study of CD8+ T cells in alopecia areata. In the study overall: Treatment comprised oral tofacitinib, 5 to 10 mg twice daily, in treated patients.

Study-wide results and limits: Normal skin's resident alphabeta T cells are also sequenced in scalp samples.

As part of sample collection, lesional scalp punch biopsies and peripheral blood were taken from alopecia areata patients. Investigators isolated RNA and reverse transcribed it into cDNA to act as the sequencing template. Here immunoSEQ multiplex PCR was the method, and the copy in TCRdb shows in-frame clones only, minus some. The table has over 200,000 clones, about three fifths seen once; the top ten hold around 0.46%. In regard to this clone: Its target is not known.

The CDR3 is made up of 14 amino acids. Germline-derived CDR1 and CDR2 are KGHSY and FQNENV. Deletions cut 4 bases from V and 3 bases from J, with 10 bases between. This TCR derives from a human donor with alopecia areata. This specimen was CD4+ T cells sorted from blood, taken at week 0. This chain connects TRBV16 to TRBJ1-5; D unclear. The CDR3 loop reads CASSLGLTNQPQHF. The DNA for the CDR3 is TGTGCCAGCAGCCTGGGTCTTACCAATCAGCCCCAGCATTTT.